This TCR beta chain emerged from a study of Graves' ophthalmopathy and Graves' hyperthyroidism. Looked up from germline, CDR1 is KGHDR and CDR2 is SFDVKD. V shed 4 bases and J shed 5 bases, with 4 bases lying between them. The CDR3 consists of 12 residues. Transcripts of RNA were the source for amplifying TCR beta CDR3 regions. Second-round multiplex PCR followed a first-round RT-PCR using HTBI primers. TCRdb used MiXCR to reprocess the multiplex PCR reads, holding one entry per CDR3 protein. The sample lists roughly 700,000 distinct CDR3 sequences, around 40% occurring once. The source is an adult man with Graves' ophthalmopathy. V and J are TRBV24-1 and TRBJ2-2; D not resolved. The sequencing sample was made of peripheral blood. DNA for the CDR3: TGTGCCACCAGTGAAACAACCGGGGAGCTGTTTTTT. Translating it yields CATSETTGELFF.